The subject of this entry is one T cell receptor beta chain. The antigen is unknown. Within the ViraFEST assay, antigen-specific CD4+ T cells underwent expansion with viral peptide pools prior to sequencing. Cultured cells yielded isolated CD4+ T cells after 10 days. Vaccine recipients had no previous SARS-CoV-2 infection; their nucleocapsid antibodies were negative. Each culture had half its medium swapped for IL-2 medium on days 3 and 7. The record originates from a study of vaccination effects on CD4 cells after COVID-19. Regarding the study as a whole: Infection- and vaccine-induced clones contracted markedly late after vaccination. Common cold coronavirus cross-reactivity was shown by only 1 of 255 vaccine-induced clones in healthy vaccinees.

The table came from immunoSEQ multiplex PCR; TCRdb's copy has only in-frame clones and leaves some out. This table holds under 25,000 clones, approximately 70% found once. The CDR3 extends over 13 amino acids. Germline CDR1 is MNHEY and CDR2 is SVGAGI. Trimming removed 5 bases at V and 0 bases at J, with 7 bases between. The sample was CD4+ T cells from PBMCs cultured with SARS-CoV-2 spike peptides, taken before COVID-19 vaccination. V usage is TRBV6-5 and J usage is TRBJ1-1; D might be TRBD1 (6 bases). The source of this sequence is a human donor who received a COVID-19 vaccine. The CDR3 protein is CASSQGLNTEAFF. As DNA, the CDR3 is TGTGCCAGCAGTCAGGGGCTGAACACTGAAGCTTTCTTT.